In its sample, the clone carrying this T cell receptor beta chain was seen a few times. What it binds is unknown. Germline lookup yields CDR1 KGHDR and CDR2 SFDVKD. The V and J ends lost 11 bases and 4 bases respectively, with 14 bases between them. This CDR3 region has 13 residues. The data were taken from a study of Graves' ophthalmopathy and Graves' hyperthyroidism. Study outcomes and limitations: The majority of expanded thyroid clonotypes above 0.001 frequency also occurred in blood.

Amplified material comprised TCR beta CDR3 regions derived from RNA transcripts. Second-round multiplex PCR came after first-round RT-PCR with HTBI primers. TCRdb re-analysed the multiplex PCR reads in MiXCR, keeping a single row per CDR3 protein. The repertoire holds approximately 700,000 distinct CDR3 sequences, 40% seen once, with 40% to 45% in the top ten. Those donors who had ophthalmopathy presented with moderate-to-severe activity, a CAS of ≥3, a NOSPECS of ≥4 and a duration under 3 months. Clinicians made diagnoses from clinical symptoms, serum thyroxine, TRAb, thyroid ultrasound and orbital computed tomography.

The material sequenced was peripheral blood. The chain has TRBV24-1 and TRBJ1-5, with D maybe TRBD1 (6 bases). This receptor was obtained from an adult man with Graves' ophthalmopathy. This chain's CDR3 is CASKTGQNQPQHF. The CDR3 nucleotides read TGTGCCAGCAAAACAGGGCAGAATCAGCCCCAGCATTTT.